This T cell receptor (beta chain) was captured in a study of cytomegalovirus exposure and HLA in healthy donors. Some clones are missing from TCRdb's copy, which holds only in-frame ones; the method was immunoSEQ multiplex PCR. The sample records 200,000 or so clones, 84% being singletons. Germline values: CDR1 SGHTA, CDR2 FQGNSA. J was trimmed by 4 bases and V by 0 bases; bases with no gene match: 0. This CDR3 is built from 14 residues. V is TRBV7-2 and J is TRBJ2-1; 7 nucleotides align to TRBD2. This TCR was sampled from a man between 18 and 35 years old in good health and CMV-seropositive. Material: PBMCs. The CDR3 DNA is TGTGCCAGCAGCTTAGCCGGGAGGTACAATGAGCAGTTCTTC. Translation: CASSLAGRYNEQFF.